This T cell receptor beta chain is drawn from a study of T cell repertoires in cytomegalovirus infection. Study summary: Indications came from public TCR beta signatures; they pointed to CMV infection and to a matching HLA type.

One entry per CDR3 protein results from TCRdb running MiXCR on the reads. The data show roughly 920,000 distinct CDR3 sequences, around 32% seen once. The J segment lost 8 bases and the V segment lost 9 bases, leaving 4 bases of the junction unmatched. CDR1 SNHLY and CDR2 FYNNEI come from the germline V gene. The CDR3 is 12 residues long. Only a few counts were recorded for this clonotype. Its antigen is not known. The sample was cultured CD8+ T cells from PBMCs, taken from culture after CMV antigen stimulation. This receptor was identified in a human donor in good health (CMV status not recorded). Some clones in this sample may be carry-over from other donors' samples. The V gene is TRBV2, the J gene TRBJ2-1; 10 nucleotides match TRBD1. CDR3 sequence reads: CARGQGDDEQFF. The CDR3 coding sequence is TGTGCCAGAGGACAGGGGGACGATGAGCAGTTCTTC.